The source of this T cell receptor beta chain is a study of human T cells and chemical hapten exposure. Study in general: There were weekly diphenylcyclopropenone doses to the scalp for patients throughout the roughly 24-week study. Patch testing placed 0.01% DPC on the upper back, with readings at 6 days. Study-level results: Clustering by CDR3 similarity yielded significantly more large clusters from expanded TCRs than controls. High-frequency TCRs, those above 1 in 1000, stayed the same after DPC sensitization.

This clonotype was observed a few times. Its target is unknown. Each CDR3 protein is one row after TCRdb ran MiXCR on the RACE reads. In the table there are some 120,000 distinct CDR3 sequences, 9.5% to 13% of which are singletons. V was pared by 5 bases and J by 3 bases, with 11 bases between. The CDR3 loop spans 13 amino acids. CDR1 and CDR2 (germline): SGHAT, FQNNGV. Time point defined: patch test 1, 2 weeks after DPC sensitization. This sample's treatment: therapeutic diphenylcyclopropenone sensitization with weekly scalp DPC. The V and J genes are TRBV11-2 and TRBJ2-7; D possibly corresponds to TRBD1 (6 bases). The source was whole blood, collected in connection with sensitization to the hapten diphenylcyclopropenone (DPC). This TCR was recovered from a woman aged 50 to 60 with alopecia areata. Some clones in this sample may be carry-over from other donors' samples. The CDR3 region is CASSVRTDYEQYF. The CDR3 coding sequence is TGTGCCAGCAGCGTCAGGACAGACTACGAGCAGTACTTC.